Reported below is one TCR beta chain. This specimen comes from a study of blood T cell repertoires in COVID-19. Generated by immunoSEQ multiplex PCR, the TCRdb table keeps only in-frame clones and is missing some. The table lists roughly 290,000 clones, 85% of them singletons. The germline V gene has CDR1 MNHEY and CDR2 SVGEGT. CDR3 length equals 18 residues. J gave up 6 bases and V 1 base, and 12 bases lay outside the gene matches. The source is a woman aged 50 to 65 with active or convalescent COVID-19. J is TRBJ2-1 and V is TRBV6-2 or TRBV6-3; TRBD2 matches at 10 bases. Sequencing was done on a sample of peripheral blood. The CDR3 DNA sequence: TGTGCCAGCAGTTACTACCCCTTTAGGCTAGCGGGAGTCAATGAGCAGTTCTTC. Encoded protein: CASSYYPFRLAGVNEQFF.